This record looks at one T cell receptor beta chain sequence and its context. What antigen it recognizes has not been identified. Per-nucleotide qualities are absent, and no much larger clonotype sits a single base away. V and J are trimmed by 2 bases and 8 bases, and the gene matches miss 10 bases of the junction. As encoded in the germline V gene (reference sequence), CDR1 is SGHNT while CDR2 is YYREEE. From its cysteine to its phenylalanine, the CDR3 spans 15 amino acids. The kept DNA is CDR3 alone, 45 bases in frame from the first base. This entry comes from a study of blood T cell repertoires in COVID-19 (dated by TCRdb to the early 2020s). About the full investigation: Samples from collaborators originated in the United States, Italy and Spain and spanned both the acute and convalescent phases of COVID-19. The prospective study material was composed of cDNA or gDNA derived from T cells, B-cell-depleted T cells, or PBMCs. The repertoires were released in a freely available public database meant as a resource for research on the immune response to SARS-CoV-2. Samples were obtained from the ongoing ImmuneRACE study (first 160 participants) and from roughly 1,300 subjects provided by 6 global collaborators. Nearly every sample came with metadata listing a de-identified subject ID, COVID-19 status, age in years and sex. Subjects who had been exposed to COVID-19, were actively infected with it, or had recovered from it provided the deeply sampled blood TCRbeta repertoires that made up the dataset. Where available, HLA class I and class II types were obtained from metadata supplied by the sample provider rather than from assay-based typing. Results the study describes overall, beyond this receptor: The quantity of clinical and demographic metadata differed by source and by participant and was supplied without curation.

One collaborating source in Seattle enrolled patients while the patients were actively infected and followed the patients over time throughout the course of disease. Collaborating institutions collected whole blood in K2EDTA tubes following their own protocols. Collaborator samples were shipped for TCRbeta analysis as frozen whole blood, isolated PBMCs, or DNA extracted from either sample type. TCRbeta CDR3 regions were amplified from genomic DNA using the immunoSEQ Assay, a bias-controlled multiplex PCR. The study's own analysis went as follows. Within the assay, amplification of reference gene primers was used to estimate how many nucleated cells each sample contained. To quantify the absolute abundance of each unique TCRbeta CDR3 rearrangement, sequence reads were collapsed and filtered. Productive Simpson clonality was computed per sample as the square root of Simpson's diversity index over productive rearrangements. TCRdb took this table from immuneACCESS and kept in-frame rearrangements with V and J called. Such tables lack part of the clones; where checked against another copy, unresolved V genes explain under half of the gap, and the rest is unexplained. The DNA gave D and trimming, while V, J and clone size come from that table. This sample holds about 260,000 clones; 91% were observed only once. The ten top clones hold approximately 2.6% of the sample.

The sequenced sample consisted of peripheral blood. The chain uses TRBV5-4 and TRBJ2-1, with TRBD2 identical over 7 junction bases. The TCR comes from a person under 35 with COVID-19, enrolled during active disease. The CDR3 in this case is CASSFSGGGPHEQFF. The nucleotide sequence is given as TGTGCCAGCAGCTTTTCGGGGGGTGGGCCCCATGAGCAGTTCTTC. The entire variable domain, with the stretches around the CDR3 drawn from the reference TRBV5-4 and TRBJ2-1 proteins, is ETGVTQSPTHLIKTRGQQVTLRCSSQSGHNTVSWYQQALGQGPQFIFQYYREEENGRGNFPPRFSGLQFPNYSSELNVNALELDDSALYLCASSFSGGGPHEQFFGPGTRLTVL.